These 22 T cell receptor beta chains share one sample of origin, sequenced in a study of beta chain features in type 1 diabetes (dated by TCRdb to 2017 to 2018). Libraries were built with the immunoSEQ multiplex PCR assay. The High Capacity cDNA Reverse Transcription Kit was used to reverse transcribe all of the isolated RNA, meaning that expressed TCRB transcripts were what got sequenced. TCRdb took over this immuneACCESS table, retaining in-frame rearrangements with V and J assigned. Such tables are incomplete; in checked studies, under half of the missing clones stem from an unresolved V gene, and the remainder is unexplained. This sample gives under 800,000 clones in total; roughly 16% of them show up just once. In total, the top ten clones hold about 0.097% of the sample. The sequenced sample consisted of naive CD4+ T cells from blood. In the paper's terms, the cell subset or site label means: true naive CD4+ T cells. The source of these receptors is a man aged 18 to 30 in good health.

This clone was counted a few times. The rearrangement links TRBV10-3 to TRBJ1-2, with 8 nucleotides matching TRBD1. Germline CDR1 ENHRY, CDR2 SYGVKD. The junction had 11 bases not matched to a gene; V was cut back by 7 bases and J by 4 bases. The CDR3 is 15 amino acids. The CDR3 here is CAITSGTGGAYGYTF. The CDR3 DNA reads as TGTGCCATCACCTCCGGGACAGGAGGGGCCTATGGCTACACCTTC.

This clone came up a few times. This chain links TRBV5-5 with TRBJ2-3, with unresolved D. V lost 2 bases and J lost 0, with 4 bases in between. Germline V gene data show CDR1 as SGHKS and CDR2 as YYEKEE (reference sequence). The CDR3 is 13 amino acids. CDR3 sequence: CASSFASTDTQYF. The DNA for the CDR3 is TGTGCCAGCAGCTTTGCCAGCACAGATACGCAGTATTTT.

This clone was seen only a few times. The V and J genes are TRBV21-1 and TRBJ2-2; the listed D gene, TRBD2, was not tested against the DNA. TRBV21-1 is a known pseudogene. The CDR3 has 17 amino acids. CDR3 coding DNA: TGTGCCAGCAGCAGAGGTGGACTAGCGGGGATCACCGGGGAGCTGTTTTTT. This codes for CASSRGGLAGITGELFF.

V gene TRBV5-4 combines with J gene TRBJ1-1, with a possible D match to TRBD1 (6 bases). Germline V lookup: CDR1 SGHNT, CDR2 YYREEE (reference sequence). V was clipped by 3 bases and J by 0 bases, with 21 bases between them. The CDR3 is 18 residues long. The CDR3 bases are TGTGCCAGCAGCTCTGGGGGCCGTGGTCTAAATATGAACACTGAAGCTTTCTTT. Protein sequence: CASSSGGRGLNMNTEAFF.

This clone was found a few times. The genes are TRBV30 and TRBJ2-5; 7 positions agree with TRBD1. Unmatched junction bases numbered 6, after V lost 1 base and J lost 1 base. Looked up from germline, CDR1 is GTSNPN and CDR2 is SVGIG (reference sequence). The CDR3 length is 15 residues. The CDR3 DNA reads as TGTGCCTGGAGTGCGGACAGGTCTAGCCAAGAGACCCAGTACTTC. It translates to CAWSADRSSQETQYF. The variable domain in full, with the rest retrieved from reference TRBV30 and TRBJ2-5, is SQTIHQWPATLVQPVGSPLSLECTVEGTSNPNLYWYRQAAGRGLQLLFYSVGIGQISSEVPQNLSASRPQDRQFILSSKKLLLSDSGFYLCAWSADRSSQETQYFGPGTRLLVL.

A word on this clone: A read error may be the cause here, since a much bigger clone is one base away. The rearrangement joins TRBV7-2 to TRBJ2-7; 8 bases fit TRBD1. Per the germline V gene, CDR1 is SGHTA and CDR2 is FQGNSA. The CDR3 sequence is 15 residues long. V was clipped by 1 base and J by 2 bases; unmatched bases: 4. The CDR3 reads CASSLGTGKTYEQYF. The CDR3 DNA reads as TGTGCCAGCAGCTTAGGGACAGGGAAAACCTACGAGCAGTACTTC.

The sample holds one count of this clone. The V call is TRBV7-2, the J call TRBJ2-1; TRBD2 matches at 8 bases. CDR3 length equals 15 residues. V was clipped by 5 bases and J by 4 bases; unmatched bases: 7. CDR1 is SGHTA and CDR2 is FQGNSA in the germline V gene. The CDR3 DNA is TGTGCCAGCAGCCGGGGGTCTAGCGGGTACAATGAGCAGTTCTTC. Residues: CASSRGSSGYNEQFF.

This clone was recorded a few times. The CDR3 spells CASSSLGDRIYEQYF. CDR3 coding DNA: TGTGCCAGCAGTTCCCTCGGGGACAGAATTTACGAGCAGTACTTC. The rearrangement uses TRBV7-2 and TRBJ2-7; 7 bases align to TRBD1. The trim removed 6 bases at V and 4 bases at J, leaving 12 bases unmatched. The CDR3 has 15 residues. Germline CDR1 reads SGHTA; CDR2 reads FQGNSA.

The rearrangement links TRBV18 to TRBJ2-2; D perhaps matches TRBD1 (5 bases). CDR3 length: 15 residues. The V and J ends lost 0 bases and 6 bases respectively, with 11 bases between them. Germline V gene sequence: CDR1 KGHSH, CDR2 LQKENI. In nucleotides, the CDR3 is TGTGCCAGCTCACCACCTCCGCAGGGTGCCGGGGAGCTGTTTTTT. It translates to CASSPPPQGAGELFF.

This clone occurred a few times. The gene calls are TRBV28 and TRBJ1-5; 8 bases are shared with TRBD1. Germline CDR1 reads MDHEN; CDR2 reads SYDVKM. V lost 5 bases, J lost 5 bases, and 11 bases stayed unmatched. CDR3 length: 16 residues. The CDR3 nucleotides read TGTGCCAGCAGTCCCACAGGACAGGGTGGAGATCAGCCCCAGCATTTT. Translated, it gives CASSPTGQGGDQPQHF.

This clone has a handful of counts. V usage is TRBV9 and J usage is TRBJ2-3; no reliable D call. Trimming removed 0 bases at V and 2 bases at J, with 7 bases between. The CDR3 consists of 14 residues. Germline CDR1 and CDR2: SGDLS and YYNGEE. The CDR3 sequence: CASSVELTTDTQYF. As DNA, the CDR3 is TGTGCCAGCAGCGTAGAACTAACCACAGATACGCAGTATTTT.

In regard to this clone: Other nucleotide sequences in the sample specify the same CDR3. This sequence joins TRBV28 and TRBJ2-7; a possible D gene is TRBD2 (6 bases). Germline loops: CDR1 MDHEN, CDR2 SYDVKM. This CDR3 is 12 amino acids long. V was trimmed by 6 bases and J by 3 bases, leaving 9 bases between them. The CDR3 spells CASSLTSYEQYF. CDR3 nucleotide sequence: TGTGCCAGCAGCCTGACTAGCTACGAGCAGTACTTC.

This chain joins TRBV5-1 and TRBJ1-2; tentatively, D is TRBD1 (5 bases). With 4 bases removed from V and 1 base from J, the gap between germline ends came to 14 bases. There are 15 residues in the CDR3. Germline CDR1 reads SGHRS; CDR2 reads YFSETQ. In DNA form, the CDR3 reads TGCGCCAGCAGCCCCCCCGGGACGGTTAACTATGGCTACACCTTC. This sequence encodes CASSPPGTVNYGYTF.

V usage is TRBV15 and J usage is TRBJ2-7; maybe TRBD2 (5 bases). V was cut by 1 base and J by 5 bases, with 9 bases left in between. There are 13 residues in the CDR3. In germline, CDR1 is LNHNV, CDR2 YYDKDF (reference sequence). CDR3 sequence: CATSRAPGNEQYF. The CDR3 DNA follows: TGTGCCACCAGCAGAGCTCCCGGGAACGAGCAGTACTTC.

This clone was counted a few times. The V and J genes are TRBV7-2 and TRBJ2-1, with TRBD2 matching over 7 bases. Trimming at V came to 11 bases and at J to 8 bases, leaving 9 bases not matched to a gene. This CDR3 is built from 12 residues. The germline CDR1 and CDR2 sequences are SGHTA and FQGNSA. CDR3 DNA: TGTGCCTCCACGGTGGGGGGGTATGAGCAGTTCTTC. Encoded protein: CASTVGGYEQFF.

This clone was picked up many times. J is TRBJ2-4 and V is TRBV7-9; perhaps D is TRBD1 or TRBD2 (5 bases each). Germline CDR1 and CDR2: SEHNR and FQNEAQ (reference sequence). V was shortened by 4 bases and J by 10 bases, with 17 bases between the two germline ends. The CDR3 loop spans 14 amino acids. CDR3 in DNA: TGTGCCAGCAGCTGGTTGCGAGGGGAAGAGATTCAGTACTTC. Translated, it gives CASSWLRGEEIQYF.

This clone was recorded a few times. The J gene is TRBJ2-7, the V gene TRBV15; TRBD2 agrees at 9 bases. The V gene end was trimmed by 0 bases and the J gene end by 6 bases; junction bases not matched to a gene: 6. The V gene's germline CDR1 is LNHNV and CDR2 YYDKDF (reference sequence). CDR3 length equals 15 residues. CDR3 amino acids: CATSRDRLAGREQYF. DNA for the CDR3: TGTGCCACCAGCAGAGATCGCCTAGCGGGGCGCGAGCAGTACTTC.

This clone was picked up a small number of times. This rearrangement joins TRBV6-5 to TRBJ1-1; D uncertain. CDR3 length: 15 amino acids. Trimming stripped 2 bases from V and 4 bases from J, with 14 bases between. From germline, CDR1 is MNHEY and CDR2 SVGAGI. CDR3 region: CASSYTVGKGTEAFF. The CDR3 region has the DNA TGTGCCAGCAGTTACACCGTTGGAAAAGGCACTGAAGCTTTCTTT.

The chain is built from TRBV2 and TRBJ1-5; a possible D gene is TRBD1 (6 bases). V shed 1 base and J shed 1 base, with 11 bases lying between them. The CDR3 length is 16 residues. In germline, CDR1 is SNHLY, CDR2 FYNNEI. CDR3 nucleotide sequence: TGTGCCAGCAGTGAAGAGGGCAGGGGCAGCAATCAGCCCCAGCATTTT. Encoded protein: CASSEEGRGSNQPQHF.

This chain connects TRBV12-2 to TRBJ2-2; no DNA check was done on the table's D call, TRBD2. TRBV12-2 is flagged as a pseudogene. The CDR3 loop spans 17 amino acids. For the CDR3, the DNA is TGTGCAAGTCGCTTAGTGGCGCGGGAAATGAGCACCGGGGAGCTGTTTTTT. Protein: CASRLVAREMSTGELFF.

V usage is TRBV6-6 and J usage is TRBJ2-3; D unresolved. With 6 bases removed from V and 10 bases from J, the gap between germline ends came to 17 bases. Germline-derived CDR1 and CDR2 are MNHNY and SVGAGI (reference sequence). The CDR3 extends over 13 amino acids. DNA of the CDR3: TGTGCCAGCAGGGATCCGGGCCCCATATCGCAGTATTTT. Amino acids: CASRDPGPISQYF.

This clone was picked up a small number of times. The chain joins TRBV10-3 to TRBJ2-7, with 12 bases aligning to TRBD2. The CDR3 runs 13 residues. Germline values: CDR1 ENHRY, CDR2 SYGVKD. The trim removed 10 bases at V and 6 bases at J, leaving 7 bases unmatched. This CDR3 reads CATGLAGPAEQYF. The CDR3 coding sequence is TGTGCCACCGGACTAGCGGGGCCGGCCGAGCAGTACTTC.